This entry lists 23 T cell receptor beta chains sequenced from one sample in a study of cytomegalovirus exposure and HLA in healthy donors. Amplification used 60 Vbeta primers and 13 Jbeta primers. Assay used: immunoSEQ multiplex PCR; TCRdb lists only in-frame clones, some missing. The sample contains 150,000 to 200,000 clones, about three quarters of which appear only once. Material: PBMCs. These receptors all come from a woman in her thirties in good health and CMV-seropositive.

The rearrangement joins TRBV28 to TRBJ2-1; TRBD2 might be the D (6 bases). Germline assignment: CDR1 MDHEN and CDR2 SYDVKM. CDR3 length: 17 amino acids. Between the trimmed V and J ends, which lost 4 bases and 2 bases, there was a span of 18 bases. The CDR3 sequence: CASSSPLGGGTYNEQFF. CDR3 bases: TGTGCCAGCAGTTCCCCCCTAGGTGGCGGGACCTACAATGAGCAGTTCTTC.

In this sample, this clone turned up a few times. The J gene is TRBJ2-1, the V gene TRBV27, with 9 bases identical to TRBD2. Germline assignment: CDR1 MNHEY and CDR2 SMNVEV (reference sequence). The CDR3 extends over 16 amino acids. V lost 3 bases to trimming and J lost 2 bases; unmatched junction nucleotides: 5. The CDR3 bases are TGTGCCAGCAGTTTGACTAGCGGTTGGGCCTACAATGAGCAGTTCTTC. It is translated as CASSLTSGWAYNEQFF.

This sequence joins TRBV19 and TRBJ2-7, with TRBD1 matching over 11 bases. Germline V gene lookup returns CDR1 LNHDA and CDR2 SQIVND (reference sequence). This CDR3 region has 15 residues. After removal of 4 bases from V and 2 bases from J, the junction contained 4 bases not matched to a gene. The DNA for the CDR3 is TGTGCCAGTAGTACCGGACAGGGGGCCCCCTACGAGCAGTACTTC. This translates into CASSTGQGAPYEQYF.

V is TRBV5-4 and J is TRBJ2-2; D uncertain. The CDR3 runs 15 residues. From germline, CDR1 is SGHNT and CDR2 YYREEE (reference sequence). V was cut by 1 base and J by 1 base, with 8 bases left in between. CDR3 nucleotide sequence: TGTGCCAGCAGCTTGAACGCGGTGAACACCGGGGAGCTGTTTTTT. Amino acid sequence: CASSLNAVNTGELFF.

The chain carries TRBV27 and TRBJ2-5; D might be TRBD1 (6 bases). Trimming shortened V by 6 bases and J by 0 bases, and 17 bases separated the two germline ends. The CDR3 length is 16 residues. Germline CDR1 is MNHEY and CDR2 is SMNVEV (reference sequence). CDR3 protein: CASSPERDIYQETQYF. The CDR3 DNA follows: TGTGCCAGCAGCCCGGAACGGGACATTTACCAAGAGACCCAGTACTTC.

There are a few counts of this clone. The rearrangement links TRBV27 to TRBJ2-2; 10 nucleotides align to TRBD1. This CDR3 is 15 amino acids long. The germline V gene encodes CDR1 MNHEY and CDR2 SMNVEV (reference sequence). J was trimmed by 5 bases and V by 5 bases; bases with no gene match: 5. Written as DNA, the CDR3 is TGTGCCAGCAGTCCGGGGACAGGGGTTACCGGGGAGCTGTTTTTT. Encoded protein: CASSPGTGVTGELFF.

V usage is TRBV6-1 and J usage is TRBJ1-1, with D perhaps matching TRBD1 (5 bases). The CDR3 covers 14 residues. The germline V gene has CDR1 MNHNS and CDR2 SASEGT. With 6 bases removed from V and 0 bases from J, the gap between germline ends came to 11 bases. Here the CDR3 DNA reads TGTGCCAGCAGCCCTCGACAGCTGAACACTGAAGCTTTCTTT. It yields the protein CASSPRQLNTEAFF.

V and J are TRBV27 and TRBJ1-1, with a weak D call TRBD1 (5 bases). V was trimmed by 4 bases and J by 6 bases, leaving 12 bases between them. Per germline, CDR1 MNHEY and CDR2 SMNVEV (reference sequence). The CDR3 is 13 amino acids. The CDR3 region has the DNA TGTGCCAGCAGTTCTCAGGGTGTTGCTGAAGCTTTCTTT. It codes for CASSSQGVAEAFF.

The V and J genes are TRBV27 and TRBJ1-2; 8 bases match TRBD1. The junction had 6 bases not matched to a gene; V was cut back by 8 bases and J by 4 bases. CDR1 is MNHEY and CDR2 is SMNVEV in the germline V gene (reference sequence). The length of the CDR3 is 13 residues. The CDR3 nucleotides are TGTGCCAGCCGAACAACAGGGGGCTATGGCTACACCTTC. Translating it yields CASRTTGGYGYTF.

The V call is TRBV28, the J call TRBJ1-3, with a tentative D call TRBD1 (5 bases). V lost 10 bases, J lost 3 bases, and 10 bases lay in between. The V gene's germline CDR1 is MDHEN and CDR2 SYDVKM. The CDR3 is 12 amino acids. As DNA, the CDR3 is TGTGCCATTACCGGGGGTGGAAACACCATATATTTT. This gives the protein CAITGGGNTIYF.

A single count supports this clone. V is TRBV9 and J is TRBJ2-2; a weak D match, TRBD2 (6 bases). CDR3 length: 16 amino acids. V was cut by 4 bases and J by 7 bases, with 20 bases left in between. Germline V gene sequence: CDR1 SGDLS, CDR2 YYNGEE. Here the CDR3 DNA reads TGTGCCAGCAGCATCTCCGGGACTCCGGAGGGCGGGGAGCTGTTTTTT. Its translation is CASSISGTPEGGELFF. Complete variable domain (other parts from reference TRBV9 and TRBJ2-2): DSGVTQTPKHLITATGQRVTLRCSPRSGDLSVYWYQQSLDQGLQFLIQYYNGEERAKGNILERFSAQQFPDLHSELNLSSLELGDSALYFCASSISGTPEGGELFFGEGSRLTVL.

The chain has TRBV7-2 and TRBJ2-3; 16 bases map to TRBD2. The CDR3 length is 19 residues. After removal of 3 bases from V and 0 bases from J, the junction contained 6 bases not matched to a gene. Germline CDR1 is SGHTA and CDR2 is FQGNSA. The CDR3 loop reads CASSFTGLAGGFSTDTQYF. In nucleotides, the CDR3 is TGTGCCAGCAGCTTCACGGGACTAGCGGGAGGGTTTAGCACAGATACGCAGTATTTT.

The table lists this clone with a few counts. This chain uses TRBV29-1 with TRBJ2-2; perhaps TRBD2 as D (6 bases). CDR1 is SQVTM, CDR2 ANQGSEA, per germline. CDR3 size: 14 residues. With 7 bases removed from V and 7 bases from J, the gap between germline ends came to 19 bases. The CDR3 loop reads CSGGGLASGGELFF. As DNA, the CDR3 is TGCAGCGGCGGAGGGCTAGCGTCAGGCGGGGAGCTGTTTTTT.

The chain employs TRBV6-1 and TRBJ1-5; D gene unclear. CDR3 length equals 14 residues. Germline CDR1 is MNHNS and CDR2 is SASEGT. Deletions cut 2 bases from V and 5 bases from J, with 10 bases between. The CDR3 region is CASSEWVEDQPQHF. The CDR3 nucleotides are TGTGCCAGCAGTGAATGGGTAGAGGATCAGCCCCAGCATTTT.

This clone was seen a few times. J is TRBJ2-3 and V is TRBV4-3; D may be TRBD2 (5 bases). Trimming stripped 0 bases from V and 3 bases from J, with 13 bases between. Looked up from germline, CDR1 is LGHNA and CDR2 is YSLEER. This CDR3 has 16 amino acids. The CDR3 coding sequence is TGCGCCAGCAGCCAAGAATGGACTTCGGGAACAGATACGCAGTATTTT. This sequence encodes CASSQEWTSGTDTQYF.

J is TRBJ2-3 and V is TRBV11-2, with TRBD1 matching 9 bases. V shed 0 bases, J shed 3 bases, and the junction held 4 bases outside the gene matches. The CDR3 has 16 amino acids. The V gene's germline CDR1 is SGHAT and CDR2 FQNNGV. The CDR3 here is CASSLDGTGWTDTQYF. The CDR3 DNA reads as TGTGCCAGCAGCTTAGATGGGACAGGGTGGACAGATACGCAGTATTTT.

The chain is built from TRBV7-6 and TRBJ2-5, with a weak D call TRBD1 (6 bases). Germline V gives CDR1 SGHVS, CDR2 FNYEAQ. V was cut by 4 bases and J by 1 base, with 7 bases left in between. The CDR3 is 13 amino acids. The CDR3 nucleotides read TGTGCCAGCAGCTGGACAGTCCAAGAGACCCAGTACTTC. Its translation: CASSWTVQETQYF.

The chain uses TRBV9 and TRBJ2-3, with 8 bases lining up with TRBD1. This CDR3 is built from 17 residues. The germline V gene encodes CDR1 SGDLS and CDR2 YYNGEE. V shed 3 bases, J shed 5 bases, and the junction held 14 bases outside the gene matches. The CDR3 bases are TGTGCCAGCAGCGCCGTTACAGGACAGGGACTTATAGATACGCAGTATTTT. Its translation: CASSAVTGQGLIDTQYF.

The V call is TRBV28, the J call TRBJ2-5; TRBD1 matches 8 bases. The ends lost 5 bases at V and 1 base at J; junction bases unmatched: 6. In germline, CDR1 is MDHEN, CDR2 SYDVKM. The CDR3 has 15 residues. The DNA of the CDR3 is TGTGCCAGCAGTGGGAAAGGGACAGGCCAAGAGACCCAGTACTTC. As protein: CASSGKGTGQETQYF. Complete variable domain (other parts from reference TRBV28 and TRBJ2-5): DVKVTQSSRYLVKRTGEKVFLECVQDMDHENMFWYRQDPGLGLRLIYFSYDVKMKEKGDIPEGYSVSREKKERFSLILESASTNQTSMYLCASSGKGTGQETQYFGPGTRLLVL.

The table lists this clone with a few counts. The chain couples TRBV27 to TRBJ1-1; D is ambiguous. The V end lost 5 bases, the J end lost 1 base, and 11 bases lay between the germline ends. Looked up from germline, CDR1 is MNHEY and CDR2 is SMNVEV (reference sequence). The CDR3 covers 14 residues. DNA for the CDR3: TGTGCCAGCAGTCCGTTGGCAGGGAACACTGAAGCTTTCTTT. This codes for CASSPLAGNTEAFF.

V gene TRBV2 combines with J gene TRBJ2-1; TRBD1 might be the D (5 bases). This CDR3 is 15 amino acids long. The V gene's germline CDR1 is SNHLY and CDR2 FYNNEI. Trimming left V 6 bases short and J 9 bases short, with 21 bases between. The DNA for the CDR3 is TGTGCCAGCAGGCCGACAGTTGGGGCCAGGAGTGAGCAGTTCTTC. Protein sequence: CASRPTVGARSEQFF.

The chain uses TRBV18 and TRBJ2-5, with 7 bases that match TRBD2. With V trimmed by 4 bases and J by 2 bases, 7 bases remained unmatched. There are 15 residues in the CDR3. Germline CDR1 KGHSH, CDR2 LQKENI. The CDR3 bases are TGTGCCAGCTCACGTGGGCGAGCGGGGCAAGAGACCCAGTACTTC. Translating gives CASSRGRAGQETQYF.

The V gene is TRBV28, the J gene TRBJ2-5; D perhaps matches TRBD2 (6 bases). V was trimmed by 6 bases and J by 2 bases, leaving 22 bases between them. The CDR3 loop spans 17 amino acids. Germline CDR1 and CDR2: MDHEN and SYDVKM. DNA of the CDR3: TGTGCCAGCAGCTTAGGGGCGGGACGGGATGTTCAAGAGACCCAGTACTTC. Translation: CASSLGAGRDVQETQYF.